The 11 T cell receptor beta chains given below trace back to one sample, sequenced in a study of human T cells and chemical hapten exposure. Described time point: healthy volunteer bleed at 2 weeks. Before extraction, the whole blood was not fractionated, and total RNA was taken from it. TCRdb re-called the RACE reads through MiXCR, storing one row per CDR3 protein. This sample carries roughly 100,000 distinct CDR3 sequences, approximately 10% of them seen once, and the ten largest clones take 2.9%. Sequenced: whole blood. These receptors originate from a female donor in good health. Some clones in this sample may be carry-over from other donors' samples.

This chain connects TRBV7-6 to TRBJ2-7, with 7 bases identical to TRBD2. Germline V lookup: CDR1 SGHVS, CDR2 FNYEAQ. This CDR3 is built from 16 residues. V was pared by 1 base and J by 0 bases, with 6 bases of the junction left unmatched. CDR3 amino acids: CASSLVASGSSYEQYF. The CDR3 DNA reads TGTGCCAGCAGCTTAGTAGCTAGCGGTAGCTCCTACGAGCAGTACTTC.

This clonotype was found many times. The genes are TRBV9 and TRBJ2-5; tentative D call: TRBD2 (7 bases). The CDR3 contains 15 residues. Germline assignment: CDR1 SGDLS and CDR2 YYNGEE. Trimming shortened V by 4 bases and J by 5 bases, and 18 bases separated the two germline ends. The CDR3: CASSPEGGPRETQYF. CDR3 DNA: TGTGCCAGCAGCCCAGAGGGGGGGCCGAGGGAGACCCAGTACTTC.

This rearrangement joins TRBV7-9 to TRBJ2-3; 12 nucleotides match TRBD2. The CDR3 sequence is 17 residues long. Unmatched junction bases numbered 7, after V lost 5 bases and J lost 1 base. Looked up from germline, CDR1 is SEHNR and CDR2 is FQNEAQ (reference sequence). This chain's CDR3 is CASSPRLAGDGTDTQYF. Written as DNA, the CDR3 is TGTGCCAGCAGCCCCCGACTAGCGGGAGATGGCACAGATACGCAGTATTTT. The whole variable domain, filled in from reference TRBV7-9 and TRBJ2-3, reads DTGVSQNPRHKITKRGQNVTFRCDPISEHNRLYWYRQTLGQGPEFLTYFQNEAQLEKSRLLSDRFSAERPKGSFSTLEIQRTEQGDSAMYLCASSPRLAGDGTDTQYFGPGTRLTVL.

This clonotype has more than one count but fewer than ten. The rearrangement uses TRBV11-2 and TRBJ2-7, with D uncertain. The CDR3 loop spans 15 amino acids. Between the trimmed V and J ends, which lost 1 base and 4 bases, there was a span of 14 bases. From germline, CDR1 is SGHAT and CDR2 FQNNGV. As DNA, the CDR3 is TGTGCCAGCAGCTTAGGCGCGAATACCGGGTACGAGCAGTACTTC. Translating gives CASSLGANTGYEQYF.

This clonotype turned up a few times. The chain has TRBV6-5 and TRBJ2-1; 10 bases match TRBD2. From germline, CDR1 is MNHEY and CDR2 SVGAGI. The CDR3 totals 16 residues. The V and J ends lost 2 bases and 8 bases, in that order; junction bases with no gene match: 9. The DNA of the CDR3 is TGTGCCAGCAGTTACCGTAGAGTAGCGGGGGGAGATGAGCAGTTCTTC. Translation gives CASSYRRVAGGDEQFF.

This clonotype has a handful of counts. The J gene is TRBJ1-5, the V gene TRBV6-2 or TRBV6-3; no clear D. Deletions cut 0 bases from V and 1 base from J, with 10 bases between. The CDR3 length is 16 residues. Per the germline V gene, CDR1 is MNHEY and CDR2 is SVGEGT. The CDR3 region has the DNA TGTGCCAGCAGTTACTCTTCGGTGATGAGCAATCAGCCCCAGCATTTT. Protein product: CASSYSSVMSNQPQHF.

This clonotype was picked up a small number of times. V and J are TRBV5-1 and TRBJ1-4; unclear D gene. In germline, CDR1 is SGHRS, CDR2 YFSETQ. This CDR3 contains 13 residues. V was cut by 5 bases and J by 7 bases, with 12 bases left in between. CDR3 DNA sequence: TGCGCCAGCAGGTCGCCCGCGGGTGAAAAACTGTTTTTT. Its translation: CASRSPAGEKLFF.

This clonotype occurred many times. The chain employs TRBV4-1 and TRBJ2-4, with TRBD1 matching 9 bases. V gave up 3 bases and J gave up 3 bases; unmatched junction bases: 6. This CDR3 has 16 residues. The germline V gene encodes CDR1 MGHRA and CDR2 YSYEKL. CDR3 residues: CASSQVWTGDKNIQYF. The CDR3 DNA reads TGCGCCAGCAGCCAGGTTTGGACAGGGGACAAAAACATTCAGTACTTC.

This clonotype appeared many times. V gene TRBV6-6 combines with J gene TRBJ2-3; D not certain. V shed 2 bases and J shed 2 bases, with 5 bases lying between them. Germline V CDR1 and CDR2: MNHNY, SVGAGI (reference sequence). This CDR3 region has 13 residues. CDR3 DNA sequence: TGTGCCAGCAGTTACAGGGACACAGATACGCAGTATTTT. Translated, it gives CASSYRDTDTQYF.

V usage is TRBV24-1 and J usage is TRBJ2-1, with 10 bases identical to TRBD2. The V gene's germline CDR1 is KGHDR and CDR2 SFDVKD. Germline trimming cut 4 bases from V and 0 bases from J; bases unmatched to any gene: 5. The CDR3 is 17 residues long. CDR3 amino acids: CATSDKLAGLSYNEQFF. Here the CDR3 DNA reads TGTGCCACCAGTGACAAACTAGCGGGACTCTCCTACAATGAGCAGTTCTTC.

Many counts were recorded for this clonotype. The chain couples TRBV28 to TRBJ2-4; TRBD1 matches at 9 bases. V lost 6 bases, J lost 2 bases, and 5 bases stayed unmatched. Germline CDR1 and CDR2: MDHEN and SYDVKM. The CDR3 is made up of 15 amino acids. The CDR3 sequence: CASRGQGLTKNIQYF. CDR3 nucleotides: TGTGCCAGCAGGGGACAGGGTTTGACCAAAAACATTCAGTACTTC.